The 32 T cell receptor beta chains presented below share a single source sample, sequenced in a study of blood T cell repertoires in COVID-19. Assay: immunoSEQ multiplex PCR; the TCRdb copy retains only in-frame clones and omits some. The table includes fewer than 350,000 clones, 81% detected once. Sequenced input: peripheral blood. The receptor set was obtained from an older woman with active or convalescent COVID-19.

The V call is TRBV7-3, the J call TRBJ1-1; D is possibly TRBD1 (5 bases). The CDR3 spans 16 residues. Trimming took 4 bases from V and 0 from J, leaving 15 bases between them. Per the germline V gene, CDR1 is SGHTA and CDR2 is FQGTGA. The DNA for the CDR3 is TGTGCCAGCAGCTCACTCTGGGAGGGGTTGAACACTGAAGCTTTCTTT. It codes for CASSSLWEGLNTEAFF.

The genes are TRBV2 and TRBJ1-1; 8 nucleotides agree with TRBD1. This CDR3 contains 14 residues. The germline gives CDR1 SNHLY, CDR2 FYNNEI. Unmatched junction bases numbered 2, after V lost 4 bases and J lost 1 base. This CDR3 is CASSGTGPNTEAFF. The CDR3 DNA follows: TGTGCCAGCAGTGGGACAGGGCCGAACACTGAAGCTTTCTTT.

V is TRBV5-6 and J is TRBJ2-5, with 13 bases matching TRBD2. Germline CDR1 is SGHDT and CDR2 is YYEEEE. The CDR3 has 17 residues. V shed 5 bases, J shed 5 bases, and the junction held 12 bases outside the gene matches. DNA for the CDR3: TGTGCCAGCAGGGTACTAGCGGGGGGGCCGTCCTCCGAGACCCAGTACTTC. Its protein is CASRVLAGGPSSETQYF.

The CDR3 spells CASSDSQPQHF. CDR3 nucleotides: TGTGCCAGCAGTGATAGTCAGCCCCAGCATTTT. This chain uses TRBV6-1 with TRBJ1-5; no reliable D call. Trimming shortened V by 3 bases and J by 6 bases, and 3 bases separated the two germline ends. The CDR3 length is 11 residues. Germline CDR1 MNHNS, CDR2 SASEGT.

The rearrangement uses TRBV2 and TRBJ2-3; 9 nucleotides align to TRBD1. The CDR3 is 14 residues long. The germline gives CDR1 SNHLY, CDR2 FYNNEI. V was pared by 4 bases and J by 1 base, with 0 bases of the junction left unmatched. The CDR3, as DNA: TGTGCCAGCAGTGGGACAGGGGGCACAGATACGCAGTATTTT. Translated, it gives CASSGTGGTDTQYF. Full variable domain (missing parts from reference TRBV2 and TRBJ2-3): EPEVTQTPSHQVTQMGQEVILRCVPISNHLYFYWYRQILGQKVEFLVSFYNNEISEKSEIFDDQFSVERPDGSNFTLKIRSTKLEDSAMYFCASSGTGGTDTQYFGPGTRLTVL.

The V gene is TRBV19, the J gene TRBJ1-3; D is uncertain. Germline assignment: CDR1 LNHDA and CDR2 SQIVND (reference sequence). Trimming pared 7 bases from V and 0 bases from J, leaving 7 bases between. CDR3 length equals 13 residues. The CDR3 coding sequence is TGTGCCAGTAACGAGCACTCTGGAAACACCATATATTTT. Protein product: CASNEHSGNTIYF.

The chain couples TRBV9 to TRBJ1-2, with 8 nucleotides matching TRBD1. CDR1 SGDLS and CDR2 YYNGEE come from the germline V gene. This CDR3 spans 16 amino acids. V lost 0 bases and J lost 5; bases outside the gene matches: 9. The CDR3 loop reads CASSVDSGQALYGYTF. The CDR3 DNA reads TGTGCCAGCAGCGTAGATTCGGGACAGGCCCTTTATGGCTACACCTTC.

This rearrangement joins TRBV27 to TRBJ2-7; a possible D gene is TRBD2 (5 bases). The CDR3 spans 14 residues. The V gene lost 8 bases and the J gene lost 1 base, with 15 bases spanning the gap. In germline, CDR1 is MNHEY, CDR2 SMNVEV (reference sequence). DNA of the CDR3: TGTGCCAGCGGGCACTCCGGGGTGTCCTACGAGCAGTACTTC. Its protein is CASGHSGVSYEQYF.

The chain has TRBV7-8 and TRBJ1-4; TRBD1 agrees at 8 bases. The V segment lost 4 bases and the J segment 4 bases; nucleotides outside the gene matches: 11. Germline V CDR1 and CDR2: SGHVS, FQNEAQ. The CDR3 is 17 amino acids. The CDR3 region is CASSSPEAGQVNEKLFF. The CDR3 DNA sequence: TGTGCCAGCAGCTCTCCAGAAGCGGGACAGGTTAATGAAAAACTGTTTTTT.

CDR3 region: CASSLDRGQEAFF. The CDR3 DNA sequence: TGTGCCAGCAGCTTAGATCGAGGACAAGAAGCTTTCTTT. The gene calls are TRBV11-2 and TRBJ1-1, with D possibly TRBD1 on 5 matching bases. Trimming shortened V by 0 bases and J by 8 bases, and 10 bases separated the two germline ends. Germline V gene data show CDR1 as SGHAT and CDR2 as FQNNGV. This CDR3 contains 13 residues.

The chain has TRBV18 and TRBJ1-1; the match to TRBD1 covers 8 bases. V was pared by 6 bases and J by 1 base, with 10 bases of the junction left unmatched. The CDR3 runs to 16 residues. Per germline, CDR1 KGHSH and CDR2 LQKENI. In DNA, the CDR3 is TGTGCCAGCTCGCCGGGACAGGTAAATCCGAACACTGAAGCTTTCTTT. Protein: CASSPGQVNPNTEAFF. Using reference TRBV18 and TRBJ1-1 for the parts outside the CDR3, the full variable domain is NAGVMQNPRHLVRRRGQEARLRCSPMKGHSHVYWYRQLPEEGLKFMVYLQKENIIDESGMPKERFSAEFPKEGPSILRIQQVVRGDSAAYFCASSPGQVNPNTEAFFGQGTRLTVV.

This chain's CDR3 is CASSYRGVLRGYTF. CDR3 coding DNA: TGTGCCAGCAGTTACAGAGGAGTTTTGAGAGGCTACACCTTC. The V call is TRBV6-5, the J call TRBJ1-2, with D unresolved. The CDR3 covers 14 residues. V dropped 2 bases and J dropped 8 bases, with 15 bases sitting between them. In germline, CDR1 is MNHEY, CDR2 SVGAGI.

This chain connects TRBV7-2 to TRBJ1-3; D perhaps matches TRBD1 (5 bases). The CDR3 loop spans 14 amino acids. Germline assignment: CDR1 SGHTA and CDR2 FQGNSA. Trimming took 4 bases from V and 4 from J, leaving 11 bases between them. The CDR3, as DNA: TGTGCCAGCAGCTCAAGGGGTGCAGGAAACACCATATATTTT. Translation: CASSSRGAGNTIYF.

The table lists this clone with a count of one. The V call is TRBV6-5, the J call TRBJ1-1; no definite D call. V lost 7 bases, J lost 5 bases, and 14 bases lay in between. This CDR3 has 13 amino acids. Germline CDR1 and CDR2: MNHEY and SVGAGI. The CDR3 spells CASKPFGGTEAFF. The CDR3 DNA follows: TGTGCCAGCAAACCGTTTGGAGGGACTGAAGCTTTCTTT.

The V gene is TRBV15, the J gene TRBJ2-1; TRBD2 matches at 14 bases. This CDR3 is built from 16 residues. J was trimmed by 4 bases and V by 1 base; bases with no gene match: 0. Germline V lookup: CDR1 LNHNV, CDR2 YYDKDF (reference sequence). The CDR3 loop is CATSRGTSGGYNEQFF. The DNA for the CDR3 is TGTGCCACCAGCAGAGGGACTAGCGGGGGGTACAATGAGCAGTTCTTC.

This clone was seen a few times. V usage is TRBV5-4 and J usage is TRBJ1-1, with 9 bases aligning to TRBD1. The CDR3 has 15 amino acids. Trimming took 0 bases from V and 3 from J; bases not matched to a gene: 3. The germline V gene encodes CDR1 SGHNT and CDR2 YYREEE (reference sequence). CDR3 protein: CASSLVTGGYTEAFF. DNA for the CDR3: TGTGCCAGCAGCTTGGTGACAGGGGGATACACTGAAGCTTTCTTT.

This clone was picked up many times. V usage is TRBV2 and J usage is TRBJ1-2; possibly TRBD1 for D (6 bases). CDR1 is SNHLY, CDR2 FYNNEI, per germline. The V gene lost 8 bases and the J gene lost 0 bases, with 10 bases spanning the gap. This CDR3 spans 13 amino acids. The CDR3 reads CASETGTNYGYTF. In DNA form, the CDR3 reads TGTGCCAGCGAGACAGGTACTAACTATGGCTACACCTTC.

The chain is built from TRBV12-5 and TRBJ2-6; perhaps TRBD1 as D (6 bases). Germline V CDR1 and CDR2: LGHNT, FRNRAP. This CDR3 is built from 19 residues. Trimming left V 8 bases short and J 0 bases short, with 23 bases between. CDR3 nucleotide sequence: TGTGCTAGTAAGGGCAGCCCAAAGGGGGTAAGCTCTGGGGCCAACGTCCTGACTTTC. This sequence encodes CASKGSPKGVSSGANVLTF. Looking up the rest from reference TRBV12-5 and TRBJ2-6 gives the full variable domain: DARVTQTPRHKVTEMGQEVTMRCQPILGHNTVFWYRQTMMQGLELLAYFRNRAPLDDSGMPKDRFSAEMPDATLATLKIQPSEPRDSAVYFCASKGSPKGVSSGANVLTFGAGSRLTVL.

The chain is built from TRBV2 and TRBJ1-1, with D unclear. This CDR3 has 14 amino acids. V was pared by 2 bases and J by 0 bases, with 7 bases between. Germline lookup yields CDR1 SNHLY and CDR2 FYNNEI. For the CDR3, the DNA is TGTGCCAGCAGTGAATCCAGGTTGAACACTGAAGCTTTCTTT. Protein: CASSESRLNTEAFF.

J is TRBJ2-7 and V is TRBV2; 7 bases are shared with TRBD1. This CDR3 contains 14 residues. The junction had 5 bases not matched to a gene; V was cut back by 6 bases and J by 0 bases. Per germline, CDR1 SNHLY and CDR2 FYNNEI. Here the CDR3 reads CASRLGQDSYEQYF. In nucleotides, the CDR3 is TGTGCCAGCAGACTCGGACAGGACTCCTACGAGCAGTACTTC. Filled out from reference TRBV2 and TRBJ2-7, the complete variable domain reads EPEVTQTPSHQVTQMGQEVILRCVPISNHLYFYWYRQILGQKVEFLVSFYNNEISEKSEIFDDQFSVERPDGSNFTLKIRSTKLEDSAMYFCASRLGQDSYEQYFGPGTRLTVT.

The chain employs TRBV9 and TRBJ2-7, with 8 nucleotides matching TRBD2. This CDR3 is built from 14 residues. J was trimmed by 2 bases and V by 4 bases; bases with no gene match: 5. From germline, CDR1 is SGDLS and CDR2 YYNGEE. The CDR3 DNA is TGTGCCAGCAGCCCCGGGAGGGGTGCCTACGAGCAGTACTTC. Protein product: CASSPGRGAYEQYF.

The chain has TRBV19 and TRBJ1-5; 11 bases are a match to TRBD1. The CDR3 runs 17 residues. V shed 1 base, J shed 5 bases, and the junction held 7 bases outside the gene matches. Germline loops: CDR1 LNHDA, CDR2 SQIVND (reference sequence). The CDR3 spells CASSIASGTGGDQPQHF. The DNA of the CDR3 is TGTGCCAGTAGTATAGCCTCCGGGACAGGGGGGGATCAGCCCCAGCATTTT.

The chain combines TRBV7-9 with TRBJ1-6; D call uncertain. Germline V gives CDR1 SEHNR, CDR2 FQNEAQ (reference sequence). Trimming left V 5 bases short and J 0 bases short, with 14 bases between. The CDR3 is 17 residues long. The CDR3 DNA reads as TGTGCCAGCAGCCAGGCACGACCACTCTCCTATAATTCACCCCTCCACTTT. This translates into CASSQARPLSYNSPLHF.

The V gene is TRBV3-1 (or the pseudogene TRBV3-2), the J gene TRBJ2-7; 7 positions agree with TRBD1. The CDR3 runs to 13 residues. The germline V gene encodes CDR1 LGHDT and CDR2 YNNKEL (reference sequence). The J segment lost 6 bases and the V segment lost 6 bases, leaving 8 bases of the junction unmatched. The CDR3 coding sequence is TGTGCCAGCAGAACAGGGGTAGATGGCGAGCAGTACTTC. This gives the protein CASRTGVDGEQYF.

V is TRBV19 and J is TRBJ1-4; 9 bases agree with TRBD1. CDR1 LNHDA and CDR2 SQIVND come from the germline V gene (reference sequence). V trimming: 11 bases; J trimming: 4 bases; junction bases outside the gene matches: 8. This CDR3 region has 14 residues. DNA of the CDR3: TGTGCCTCCGGGGGACAGGGATATAATGAAAAACTGTTTTTT. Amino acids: CASGGQGYNEKLFF.

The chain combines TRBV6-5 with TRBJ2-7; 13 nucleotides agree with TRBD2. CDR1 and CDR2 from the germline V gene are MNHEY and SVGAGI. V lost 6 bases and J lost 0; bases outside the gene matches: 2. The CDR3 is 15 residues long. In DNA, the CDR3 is TGTGCCAGCAGGGGACTAGCGGGGTACTCCTACGAGCAGTACTTC. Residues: CASRGLAGYSYEQYF.

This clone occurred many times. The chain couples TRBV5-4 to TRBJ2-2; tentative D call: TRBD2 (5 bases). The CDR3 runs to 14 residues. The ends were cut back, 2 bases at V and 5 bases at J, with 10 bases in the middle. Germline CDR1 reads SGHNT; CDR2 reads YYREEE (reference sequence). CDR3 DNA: TGTGCCAGCAGCTTCGGAGGAGGAACCGGGGAGCTGTTTTTT. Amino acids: CASSFGGGTGELFF. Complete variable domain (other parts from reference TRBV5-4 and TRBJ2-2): ETGVTQSPTHLIKTRGQQVTLRCSSQSGHNTVSWYQQALGQGPQFIFQYYREEENGRGNFPPRFSGLQFPNYSSELNVNALELDDSALYLCASSFGGGTGELFFGEGSRLTVL.

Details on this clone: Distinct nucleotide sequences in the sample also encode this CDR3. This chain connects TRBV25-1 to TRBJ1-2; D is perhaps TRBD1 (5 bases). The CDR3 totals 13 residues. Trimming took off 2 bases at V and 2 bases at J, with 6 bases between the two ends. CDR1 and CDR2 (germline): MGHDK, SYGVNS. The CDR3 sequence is CASSEGQNYGYTF. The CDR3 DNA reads TGTGCCAGCAGTGAAGGACAAAACTATGGCTACACCTTC.

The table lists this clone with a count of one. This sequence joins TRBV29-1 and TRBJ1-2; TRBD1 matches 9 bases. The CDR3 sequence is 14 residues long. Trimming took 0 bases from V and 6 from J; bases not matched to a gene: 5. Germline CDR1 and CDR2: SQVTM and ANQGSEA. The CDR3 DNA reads TGCAGCGTTGAAGATCAGACAGGGGGAAATGGCTACACCTTC. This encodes CSVEDQTGGNGYTF. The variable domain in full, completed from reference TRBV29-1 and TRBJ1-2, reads SAVISQKPSRDICQRGTSLTIQCQVDSQVTMMFWYRQQPGQSLTLIATANQGSEATYESGFVIDKFPISRPNLTFSTLTVSNMSPEDSSIYLCSVEDQTGGNGYTFGSGTRLTVV.

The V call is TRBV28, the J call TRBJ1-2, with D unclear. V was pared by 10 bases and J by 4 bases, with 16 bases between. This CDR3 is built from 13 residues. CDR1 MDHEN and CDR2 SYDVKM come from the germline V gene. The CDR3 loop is CATEGPQLYGYTF. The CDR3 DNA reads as TGTGCCACCGAGGGCCCCCAACTCTATGGCTACACCTTC.

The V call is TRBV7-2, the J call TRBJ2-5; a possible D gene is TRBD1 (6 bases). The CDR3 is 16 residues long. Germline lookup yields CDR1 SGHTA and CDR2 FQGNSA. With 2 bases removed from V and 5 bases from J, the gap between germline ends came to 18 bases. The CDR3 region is CASSLRGKPWEETQYF. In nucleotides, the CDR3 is TGTGCCAGCAGCTTAAGGGGGAAACCCTGGGAGGAGACCCAGTACTTC.

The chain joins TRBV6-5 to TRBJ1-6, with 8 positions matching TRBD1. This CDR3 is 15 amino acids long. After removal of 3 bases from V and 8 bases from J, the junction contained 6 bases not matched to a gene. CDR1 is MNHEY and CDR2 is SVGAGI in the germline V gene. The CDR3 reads CASSYRTGYYSPLHF. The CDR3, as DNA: TGTGCCAGCAGTTATCGGACAGGGTACTATTCACCCCTCCACTTT.